The 2 T cell receptor beta chains in this list originate from one sample, sequenced in a study of shared clonotypes between healthy human individuals. The repertoire was sequenced with immunoSEQ multiplex PCR; TCRdb's copy has only in-frame clones and lacks some. The table has about 520,000 clones, 70% to 85% seen once; the top ten hold about 11%. Sequenced sample: PBMCs. Source of these receptors: a woman aged 40 to 50 in good health. Some clones in this sample may be carry-over from other donors' samples.

The chain couples TRBV7-9 to TRBJ2-1; D is unclear. The CDR3 runs to 15 residues. Per the germline V gene, CDR1 is SEHNR and CDR2 is FQNEAQ (reference sequence). Trimming stripped 1 base from V and 8 bases from J, with 15 bases between. For the CDR3, the DNA is TGTGCCAGCAGCTTAGGGGCTGGGCCCGGCCATGAGCAGTTCTTC. Translating gives CASSLGAGPGHEQFF.

V is TRBV11-2 and J is TRBJ2-5, with D unresolved. In germline, CDR1 is SGHAT, CDR2 FQNNGV. V was cut by 1 base and J by 0 bases, with 9 bases left in between. This CDR3 region has 15 residues. CDR3 nucleotides: TGTGCCAGCAGCTTAGGGTCACCATACCAAGAGACCCAGTACTTC. It codes for CASSLGSPYQETQYF.